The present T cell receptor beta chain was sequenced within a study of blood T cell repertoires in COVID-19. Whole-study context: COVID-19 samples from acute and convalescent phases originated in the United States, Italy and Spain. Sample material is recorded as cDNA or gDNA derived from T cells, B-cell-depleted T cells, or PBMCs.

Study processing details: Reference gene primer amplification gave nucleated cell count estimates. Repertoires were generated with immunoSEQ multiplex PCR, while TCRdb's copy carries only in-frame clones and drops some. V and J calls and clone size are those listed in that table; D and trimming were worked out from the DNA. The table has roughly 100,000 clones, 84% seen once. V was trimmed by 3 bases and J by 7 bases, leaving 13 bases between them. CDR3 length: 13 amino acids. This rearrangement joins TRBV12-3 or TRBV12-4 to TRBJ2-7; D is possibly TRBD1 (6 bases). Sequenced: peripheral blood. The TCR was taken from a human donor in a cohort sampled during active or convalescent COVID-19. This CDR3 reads CASSFTERGEQYF. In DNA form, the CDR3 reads TGTGCCAGCAGTTTTACGGAGAGGGGGGAGCAGTACTTC.